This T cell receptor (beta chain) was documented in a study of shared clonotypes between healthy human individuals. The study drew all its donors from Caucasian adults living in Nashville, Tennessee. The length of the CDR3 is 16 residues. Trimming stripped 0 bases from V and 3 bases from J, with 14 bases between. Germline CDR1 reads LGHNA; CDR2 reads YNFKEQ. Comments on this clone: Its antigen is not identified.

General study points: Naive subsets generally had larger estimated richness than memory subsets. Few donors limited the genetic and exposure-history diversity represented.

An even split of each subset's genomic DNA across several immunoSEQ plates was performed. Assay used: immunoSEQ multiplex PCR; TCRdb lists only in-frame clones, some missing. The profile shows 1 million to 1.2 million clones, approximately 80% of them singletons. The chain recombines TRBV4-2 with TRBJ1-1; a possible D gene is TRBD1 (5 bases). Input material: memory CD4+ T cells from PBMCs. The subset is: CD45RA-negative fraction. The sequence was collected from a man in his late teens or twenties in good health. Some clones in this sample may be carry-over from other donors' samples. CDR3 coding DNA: TGTGCCAGCAGCCAAGATTTCTCCAGGGAGGACACTGAAGCTTTCTTT. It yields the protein CASSQDFSREDTEAFF.